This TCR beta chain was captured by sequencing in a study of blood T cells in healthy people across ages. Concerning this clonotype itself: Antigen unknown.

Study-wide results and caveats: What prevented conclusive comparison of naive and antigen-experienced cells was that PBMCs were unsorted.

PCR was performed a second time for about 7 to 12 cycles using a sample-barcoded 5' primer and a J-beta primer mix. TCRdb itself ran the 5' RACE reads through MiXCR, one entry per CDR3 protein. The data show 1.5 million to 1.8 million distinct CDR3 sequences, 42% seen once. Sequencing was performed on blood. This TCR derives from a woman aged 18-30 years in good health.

The CDR3 spells CSVAGQSNQPQHF. CDR3 DNA: TGCAGCGTTGCCGGCCAAAGCAATCAGCCCCAGCATTTT. The V and J genes are TRBV29-1 and TRBJ1-5; D is ambiguous. Trimming pared 4 bases from V and 1 base from J, leaving 8 bases between. CDR3 length: 13 residues. CDR1 SQVTM and CDR2 ANQGSEA come from the germline V gene. Drawing the rest from reference TRBV29-1 and TRBJ1-5, the complete variable domain is SAVISQKPSRDICQRGTSLTIQCQVDSQVTMMFWYRQQPGQSLTLIATANQGSEATYESGFVIDKFPISRPNLTFSTLTVSNMSPEDSSIYLCSVAGQSNQPQHFGDGTRLSIL.